This TCR beta chain was observed in a study of T cells in Graves' hyperthyroidism and ophthalmopathy (dated by TCRdb to the late 2010s). Regarding the study in general: Peripheral blood was sampled at the time of initial diagnosis, prior to any treatment. After blood sampling, hyperthyroidism patients were treated with methimazole at a starting dose of 30 mg daily, and ophthalmopathy patients were treated with high-dose intravenous methylprednisolone. In more than 5 Graves' hyperthyroidism patients, the study also compared T-cell repertoires from thyroid tissue with T-cell repertoires from blood. Prospective prediction of ophthalmopathy was tested in an independent validation cohort consisting of some 18 hyperthyroidism patients and 15 to 17 patients who later progressed to ophthalmopathy. For training and testing, the 100 or so patients in the discovery cohort were randomly divided in a 7:3 ratio. TCR V-J signatures able to tell the groups apart were searched for in a discovery cohort of 90 to 100 patients, of whom approximately 40 had Graves' ophthalmopathy and 55 to 65 had stable Graves' hyperthyroidism. The paper reports TCR Vbeta CDR3 sequencing of some 140 peripheral blood samples: over 40 ophthalmopathy, some 80 hyperthyroidism and around 17 progressor patients.

Of note for this clonotype: No cognate antigen has been identified for it. It has no much larger one-base neighbor in the sample; base qualities were not kept.

What the research found in general, with its limitations: During validation, the model predicted progression to ophthalmopathy a median of about 5.9 months ahead of onset, with 60% to 71% sensitivity and less than 85% specificity. No statistical method was used to set the sample size in advance, and investigators knew the group allocation. A 13 V-J signature model separated ophthalmopathy from stable hyperthyroidism, with roughly 88% sensitivity and 81% to 82% specificity in cross-validation and 80%/75% in testing. Most expanded thyroid clonotypes (frequency above 0.001) were also detected in blood, a finding suggesting that blood repertoires may reflect thyroid immune responses.

Stable Graves' hyperthyroidism was defined as no progression to ophthalmopathy during 18 months of follow-up. Hyperthyroidism patients were aged 18 to 65 years and newly diagnosed, with disease duration of less than 2 months. The study excluded patients with uncontrolled infections, other autoimmune diseases, pregnancy or lactation. Clinical symptoms, serum thyroxine and TRAb, thyroid ultrasound, and orbital computed tomography formed the basis for the diagnoses. PBMCs were isolated from 8 to 10 ml of fresh peripheral blood by Ficoll-Paque density gradient centrifugation. Trizol reagent was used to extract total RNA, and RNA quality was then checked on an Agilent 2100 Bioanalyzer. The TCR beta CDR3 regions were amplified from the RNA transcripts. The TCR CDR3 was subjected to a first round of RT-PCR using the HTBI primer set and the Qiagen OneStep RT-PCR kit. The libraries were constructed in a second round of multiplex PCR and then size-selected and purified. Libraries were sequenced paired-end with 100 bp reads on an Illumina HiSeq2000. Per the original workflow: SOAPnuke was used to process the raw data, with reads discarded if the reads contained adapters or uncalled bases, had a mean Phred below 15, or lacked an exact constant-primer or identifier match. COPE v1.2.5 was used to merge high-quality paired reads, and clonotypes were defined as unique nucleotide sequences. MiTCR v1.1 was used to align clonotypes to the IMGT TRBV, TRBD and TRBJ reference segments. Analysis was restricted to V-J combinations with a frequency above 0.0001, which covered 99% to 99.2% of repertoires. A TCS score was defined as the ratio between F50 (clonal expansion) and ExV (chaos), using BLOSUM62-based TCRdist between CDR3 peptides within each V-J. Welch's t-statistics and random forest reduced around 550 V-J features to about 13, which were used in a naive Bayes classifier (R e1071). TCRdb ran its own pipeline on the public reads, namely fastp trimming at Q25 and MiXCR clone calling, and kept in-frame beta chains. Every distinct CDR3 protein forms one entry, paired with its most common genes and DNA. TCRdb, not the original authors, processed these V and J calls. The table for this sample lists 700,000 or so distinct CDR3 sequences; approximately 16% of them were counted only once. The ten largest clones capture around 7.7% of the sample.

CDR1 and CDR2, looked up from the germline V gene, are SNHLY and FYNNEI. Counted from cysteine to phenylalanine, this CDR3 has 16 amino acids. Only the CDR3 region is kept as DNA, spanning 48 bases read in frame from base 1. The germline ends are 14 bases apart after V is trimmed by 1 base and J by 4 bases. The sequence joins TRBV2 to TRBJ1-3, with the D gene too uncertain to name. The TCR comes from a man aged 18 to 29 with Graves' hyperthyroidism. The sample comprised blood. CDR3 region: CASSEVAVQNGNTIYF. The base sequence is TGTGCCAGCAGTGAAGTGGCAGTCCAGAACGGAAACACCATATATTTT.